The present T cell receptor beta chain was sequenced within a study of T-cell reconstitution after alpha-beta-depleted transplantation in children. Germline V lookup: CDR1 GTSNPN, CDR2 SVGIG (reference sequence). CDR3 size: 17 residues. Between the trimmed V and J ends, which lost 0 bases and 11 bases, there was a span of 28 bases. Preparation of the TCRbeta library was carried out with unique molecular identifiers. A single record per CDR3 protein comes from TCRdb applying MiXCR to the PCR reads. The profile shows 200,000 to 250,000 distinct CDR3 sequences, about 9.5% of them singletons. The rearrangement links TRBV30 to TRBJ1-2; D ambiguous. The material was PBMCs from the stem cell graft donor, obtained from the stem cell graft. This sequence was found in a human donor who donated a stem cell graft to a child with acute lymphoblastic leukemia. The CDR3 DNA sequence: TGTGCCTGGAGTGTTTCCCGAGGCCAGAGGTCCGCGCGTGGGTACACCTTC. Translated: CAWSVSRGQRSARGYTF.